Described below is a single T cell receptor (beta chain) sequence and its context. Germline V gene data show CDR1 as SQVTM and CDR2 as ANQGSEA. The V and J ends lost 8 bases and 7 bases respectively, with 17 bases between them. This CDR3 has 12 amino acids. The data belong to a study of blood T cell repertoires in COVID-19. The overall study: Sources were T cells, B-cell-depleted T cells, or PBMCs; the material itself was cDNA or gDNA.

The method was immunoSEQ multiplex PCR; TCRdb's version includes in-frame clones alone and lacks a portion of them. Of about 270,000 clones in the sample, around 86% were seen once. The chain has TRBV29-1 and TRBJ1-2; a weak D match, TRBD1 (6 bases). The sequenced sample consisted of peripheral blood. This sequence was found in an older woman with active or convalescent COVID-19. CDR3 amino acids: CSYARGEGGYTF. CDR3 nucleotide sequence: TGCAGCTACGCCAGGGGTGAGGGTGGCTACACCTTC. Full variable domain (rest looked up from reference TRBV29-1 and TRBJ1-2): SAVISQKPSRDICQRGTSLTIQCQVDSQVTMMFWYRQQPGQSLTLIATANQGSEATYESGFVIDKFPISRPNLTFSTLTVSNMSPEDSSIYLCSYARGEGGYTFGSGTRLTVV.